This TCR beta chain was recorded in a study of blood T cell repertoires in COVID-19. CDR3 length equals 17 residues. Germline loops: CDR1 MNHEY, CDR2 SMNVEV (reference sequence). V trimming: 5 bases; J trimming: 3 bases; junction bases outside the gene matches: 10. Using immunoSEQ multiplex PCR, the repertoire was profiled, and TCRdb retains in-frame clones only, with some absent. This sample carries about 150,000 clones, around 83% of them seen once, and the ten largest clones take 9.2%. Sequenced: PBMCs or T cells enriched from blood (not recorded which). The chain combines TRBV27 with TRBJ2-3, with 11 bases identical to TRBD2. This sequence was found in a man aged 50-60 years who had recovered from COVID-19. The CDR3 nucleotides read TGTGCCAGCAGTCCAATAGCGGGGGGGCCGGTTACAGATACGCAGTATTTT. Translated, it gives CASSPIAGGPVTDTQYF.